The 5 T cell receptor beta chains below all came from one sample that was sequenced in a study of cytomegalovirus exposure and HLA in healthy donors. The PCR employed 60 Vbeta primers together with 13 Jbeta primers. The protocol was immunoSEQ multiplex PCR, while the TCRdb copy is restricted to in-frame clones and leaves out a portion. Of approximately 69,000 clones in the sample, 70% to 80% are singletons; the top ten hold around 3%. Sample: PBMCs. The receptors come from a man aged 18 to 30 in good health and CMV-seronegative.

The J gene is TRBJ2-7, the V gene TRBV5-1, with 7 bases aligning to TRBD1. The ends lost 6 bases at V and 0 bases at J; junction bases unmatched: 6. The CDR3 has 14 amino acids. Germline loops: CDR1 SGHRS, CDR2 YFSETQ. CDR3 sequence reads: CASNRQGNSYEQYF. In nucleotides, the CDR3 is TGCGCCAGCAACCGACAGGGAAACTCCTACGAGCAGTACTTC.

CDR3: CASSSRGGGGDTQYF. CDR3 DNA: TGTGCCAGCAGCTCCAGAGGGGGCGGGGGGGATACGCAGTATTTT. The chain is built from TRBV9 and TRBJ2-3; D is perhaps TRBD2 (8 bases). Between the trimmed V and J ends, which lost 4 bases and 6 bases, there was a span of 18 bases. Germline V lookup: CDR1 SGDLS, CDR2 YYNGEE. The CDR3 sequence is 15 residues long.

J is TRBJ2-5 and V is TRBV9, with D possibly matching TRBD2 (5 bases). Looked up from germline, CDR1 is SGDLS and CDR2 is YYNGEE. CDR3 length equals 14 residues. Between the trimmed V and J ends, which lost 0 bases and 3 bases, there was a span of 9 bases. DNA of the CDR3: TGTGCCAGCAGCGTAGGAGGTAGCGAAGAGACCCAGTACTTC. The encoded protein is CASSVGGSEETQYF.

The genes are TRBV5-4 and TRBJ1-2, with 9 bases aligning to TRBD1. Germline V gene data show CDR1 as SGHNT and CDR2 as YYREEE (reference sequence). The CDR3 has 18 amino acids. Trimming cost V 2 bases and J 5 bases; bases outside gene matches: 16. The CDR3: CASSFAKMGDRVRYGYTF. As DNA, the CDR3 is TGTGCCAGCAGCTTTGCCAAGATGGGGGACAGGGTCAGGTATGGCTACACCTTC.

The chain links TRBV18 to TRBJ2-5, with 8 nucleotides matching TRBD2. The germline CDR1 and CDR2 sequences are KGHSH and LQKENI. The CDR3 extends over 16 amino acids. With 3 bases clipped from V and 5 bases from J, the junction kept 11 bases outside the gene matches. CDR3 protein: CASSPWTSPGGETQYF. CDR3 sequence (DNA): TGTGCCAGCTCACCTTGGACTAGCCCGGGTGGGGAGACCCAGTACTTC.